The clone carrying this TCR beta chain was found many times. What it binds is unknown. CDR1 SGHTA and CDR2 FQGNSA come from the germline V gene. The length of the CDR3 is 14 residues. Trimming took off 1 base at V and 6 bases at J, with 10 bases between the two ends. Semi-nested PCR with Nested Universal Primer A followed constant-region reverse priming of full-length variable regions. Using its own MiXCR run on the 5' RACE reads, TCRdb lists one record per CDR3 protein. The sample consists of some 8,700 distinct CDR3 sequences, 27% of them appearing once. Study-wide results and caveats: The TCR gene usage of tumor memory CD4+ T cells clustered together with blood and lymph node memory CD4+ cells and with lymph node naive CD4+ cells. Tumor Treg TCRs overlapped most with tumor naive CD4+ cells.

CD25-based Treg depletion was applied to purified naive CD4+ T cells. The chain is built from TRBV7-2 and TRBJ2-4, with D possibly TRBD1 on 6 matching bases. The sample was naive CD4+ T cells sorted from a lymph node. Subset noted: naive CD4+ T cells, CD4+CD45RA+CD25-. This sequence originates from a female donor with breast cancer. In DNA, the CDR3 is TGTGCCAGCAGCTTAGTGACAGGATTAAACATTCAGTACTTC. This gives the protein CASSLVTGLNIQYF. Variable domain in full (rest from reference TRBV7-2 and TRBJ2-4): GAGVSQSPSNKVTEKGKDVELRCDPISGHTALYWYRQSLGQGLEFLIYFQGNSAPDKSGLPSDRFSAERTGGSVSTLTIQRTQQEDSAVYLCASSLVTGLNIQYFGAGTRLSVL.